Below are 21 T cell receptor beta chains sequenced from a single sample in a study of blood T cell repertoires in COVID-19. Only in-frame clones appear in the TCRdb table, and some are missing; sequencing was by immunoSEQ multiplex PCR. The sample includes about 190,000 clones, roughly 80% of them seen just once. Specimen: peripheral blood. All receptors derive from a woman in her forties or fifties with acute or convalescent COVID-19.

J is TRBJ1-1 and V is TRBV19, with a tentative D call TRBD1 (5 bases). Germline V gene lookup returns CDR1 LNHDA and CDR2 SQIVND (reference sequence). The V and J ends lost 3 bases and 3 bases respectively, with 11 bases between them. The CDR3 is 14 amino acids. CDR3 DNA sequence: TGTGCCAGTAGTATCTGGGGCGACGACACTGAAGCTTTCTTT. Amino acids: CASSIWGDDTEAFF.

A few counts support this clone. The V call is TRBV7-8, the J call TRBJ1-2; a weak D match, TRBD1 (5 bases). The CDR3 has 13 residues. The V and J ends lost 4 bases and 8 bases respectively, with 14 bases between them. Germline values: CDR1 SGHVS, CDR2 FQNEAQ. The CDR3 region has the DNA TGTGCCAGCAGCTCCGACAGCCTGAGGGGCTACACCTTC. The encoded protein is CASSSDSLRGYTF.

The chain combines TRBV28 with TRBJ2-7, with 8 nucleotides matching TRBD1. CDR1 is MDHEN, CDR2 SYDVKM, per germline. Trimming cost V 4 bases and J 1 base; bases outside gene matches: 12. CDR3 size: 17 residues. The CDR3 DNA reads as TGTGCCAGCAGTTCACCCCACGACAGGGGTAGGTCCTACGAGCAGTACTTC. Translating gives CASSSPHDRGRSYEQYF.

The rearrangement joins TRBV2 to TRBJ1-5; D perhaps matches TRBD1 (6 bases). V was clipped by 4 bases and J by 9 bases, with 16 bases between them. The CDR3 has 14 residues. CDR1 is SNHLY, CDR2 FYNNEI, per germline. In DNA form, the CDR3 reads TGTGCCAGCAGTGGGAAGGGGGATCTTCGGCCCCAGCATTTT. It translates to CASSGKGDLRPQHF. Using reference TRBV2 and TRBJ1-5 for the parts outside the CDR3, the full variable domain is EPEVTQTPSHQVTQMGQEVILRCVPISNHLYFYWYRQILGQKVEFLVSFYNNEISEKSEIFDDQFSVERPDGSNFTLKIRSTKLEDSAMYFCASSGKGDLRPQHFGDGTRLSIL.

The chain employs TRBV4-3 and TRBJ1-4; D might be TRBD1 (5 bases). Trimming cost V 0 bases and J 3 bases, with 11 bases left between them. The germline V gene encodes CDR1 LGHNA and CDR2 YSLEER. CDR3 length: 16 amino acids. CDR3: CASSQDQGGPNEKLFF. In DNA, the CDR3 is TGCGCCAGCAGCCAAGATCAGGGCGGCCCTAATGAAAAACTGTTTTTT.

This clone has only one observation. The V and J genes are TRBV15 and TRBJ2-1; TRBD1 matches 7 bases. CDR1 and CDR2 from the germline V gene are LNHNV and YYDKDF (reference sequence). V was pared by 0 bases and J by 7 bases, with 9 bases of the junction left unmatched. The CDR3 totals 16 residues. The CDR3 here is CATSREWDSSANEQFF. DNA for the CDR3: TGTGCCACCAGCAGAGAATGGGACAGTTCAGCTAATGAGCAGTTCTTC.

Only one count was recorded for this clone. The CDR3 nucleotides read TGTGCCAGCAGTGAACTACAGAATAATTCACCCCTCCACTTT. As protein: CASSELQNNSPLHF. The chain has TRBV2 and TRBJ1-6; D is unresolved. The V and J ends lost 2 bases and 5 bases respectively, with 7 bases between them. Germline V gene sequence: CDR1 SNHLY, CDR2 FYNNEI. The CDR3 has 14 amino acids.

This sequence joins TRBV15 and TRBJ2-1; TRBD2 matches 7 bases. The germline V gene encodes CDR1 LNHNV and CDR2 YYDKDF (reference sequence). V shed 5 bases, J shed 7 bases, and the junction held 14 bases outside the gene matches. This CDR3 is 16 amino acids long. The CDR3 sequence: CATSGPRLARGNEQFF. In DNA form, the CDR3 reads TGTGCCACCAGCGGACCTCGACTAGCAAGGGGTAATGAGCAGTTCTTC. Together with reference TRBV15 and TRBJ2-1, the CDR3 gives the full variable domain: DAMVIQNPRYQVTQFGKPVTLSCSQTLNHNVMYWYQQKSSQAPKLLFHYYDKDFNNEADTPDNFQSRRPNTSFCFLDIRSPGLGDTAMYLCATSGPRLARGNEQFFGPGTRLTVL.

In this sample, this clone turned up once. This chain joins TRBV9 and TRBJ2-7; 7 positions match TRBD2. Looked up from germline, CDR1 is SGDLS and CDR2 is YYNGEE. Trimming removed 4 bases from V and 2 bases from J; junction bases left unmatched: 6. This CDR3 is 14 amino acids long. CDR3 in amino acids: CASSPGGTTYEQYF. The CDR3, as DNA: TGTGCCAGCAGCCCGGGGGGAACGACCTACGAGCAGTACTTC.

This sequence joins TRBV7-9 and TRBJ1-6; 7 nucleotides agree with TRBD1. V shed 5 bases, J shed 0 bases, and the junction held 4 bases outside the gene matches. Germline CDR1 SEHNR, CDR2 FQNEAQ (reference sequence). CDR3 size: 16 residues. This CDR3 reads CASSDWDSSYNSPLHF. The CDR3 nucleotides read TGTGCCAGCAGCGATTGGGACAGCTCCTATAATTCACCCCTCCACTTT.

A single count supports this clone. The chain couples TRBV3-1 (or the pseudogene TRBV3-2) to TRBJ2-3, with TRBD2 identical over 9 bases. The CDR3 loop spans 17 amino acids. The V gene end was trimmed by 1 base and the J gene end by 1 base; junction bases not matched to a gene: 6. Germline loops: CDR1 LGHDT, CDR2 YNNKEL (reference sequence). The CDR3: CASSQAYLAGRTDTQYF. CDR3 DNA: TGTGCCAGCAGCCAAGCGTACCTAGCGGGGCGCACAGATACGCAGTATTTT.

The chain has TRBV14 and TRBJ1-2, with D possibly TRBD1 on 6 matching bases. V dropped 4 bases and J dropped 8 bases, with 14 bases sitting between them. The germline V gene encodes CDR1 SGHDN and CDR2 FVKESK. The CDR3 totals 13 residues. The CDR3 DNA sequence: TGTGCCAGCAGCCCGACAGGCTCGAGGGGCTACACCTTC. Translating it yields CASSPTGSRGYTF.

The CDR3 is CASSTGTGPNGYTF. Written as DNA, the CDR3 is TGTGCCAGCAGTACTGGGACAGGGCCAAATGGCTACACCTTC. The chain uses TRBV6-5 and TRBJ1-2; TRBD1 matches at 9 bases. Germline V gene sequence: CDR1 MNHEY, CDR2 SVGAGI. With V trimmed by 5 bases and J by 6 bases, 7 bases remained unmatched. The CDR3 is 14 residues long.

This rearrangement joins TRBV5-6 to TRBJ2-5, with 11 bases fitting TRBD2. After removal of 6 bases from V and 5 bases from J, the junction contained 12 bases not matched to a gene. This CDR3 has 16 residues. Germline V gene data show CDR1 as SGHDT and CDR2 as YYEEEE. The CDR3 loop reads CASTPQLAGAGETQYF. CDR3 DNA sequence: TGTGCCAGCACCCCCCAACTAGCGGGAGCTGGGGAGACCCAGTACTTC.

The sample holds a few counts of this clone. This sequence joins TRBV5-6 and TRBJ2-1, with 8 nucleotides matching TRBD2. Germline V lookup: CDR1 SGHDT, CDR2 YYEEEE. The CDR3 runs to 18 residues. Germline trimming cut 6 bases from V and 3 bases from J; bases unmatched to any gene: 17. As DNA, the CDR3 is TGTGCCAGCACCACCACGCTGGGGGTTCTAGCGGGCTACAATGAGCAGTTCTTC. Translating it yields CASTTTLGVLAGYNEQFF.

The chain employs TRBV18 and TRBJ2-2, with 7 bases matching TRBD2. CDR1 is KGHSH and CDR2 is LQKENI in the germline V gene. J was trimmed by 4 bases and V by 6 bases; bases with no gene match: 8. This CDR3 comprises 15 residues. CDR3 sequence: CASSTGGRGTGELFF. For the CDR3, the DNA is TGTGCCAGCTCCACGGGCGGGAGAGGCACCGGGGAGCTGTTTTTT. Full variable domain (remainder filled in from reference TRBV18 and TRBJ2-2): NAGVMQNPRHLVRRRGQEARLRCSPMKGHSHVYWYRQLPEEGLKFMVYLQKENIIDESGMPKERFSAEFPKEGPSILRIQQVVRGDSAAYFCASSTGGRGTGELFFGEGSRLTVL.

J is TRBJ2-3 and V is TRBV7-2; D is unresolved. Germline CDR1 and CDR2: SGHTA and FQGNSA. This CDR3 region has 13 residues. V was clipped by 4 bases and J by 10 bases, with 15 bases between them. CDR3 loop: CASSSGPMWPQYF. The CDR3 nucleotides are TGTGCCAGCAGCTCTGGGCCCATGTGGCCGCAGTATTTT.

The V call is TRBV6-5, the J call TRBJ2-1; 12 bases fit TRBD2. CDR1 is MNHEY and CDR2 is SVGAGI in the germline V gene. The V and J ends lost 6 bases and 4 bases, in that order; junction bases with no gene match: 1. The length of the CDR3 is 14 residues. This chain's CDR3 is CASRGLAGYNEQFF. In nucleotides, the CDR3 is TGTGCCAGCAGGGGACTAGCGGGTTACAATGAGCAGTTCTTC.

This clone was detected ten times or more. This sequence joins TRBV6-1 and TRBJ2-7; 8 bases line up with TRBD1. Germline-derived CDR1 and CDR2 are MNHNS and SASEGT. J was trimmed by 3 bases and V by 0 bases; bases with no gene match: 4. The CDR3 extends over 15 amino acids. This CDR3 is CASSEADRVGYEQYF. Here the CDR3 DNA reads TGTGCCAGCAGTGAAGCGGACAGGGTTGGCTACGAGCAGTACTTC.

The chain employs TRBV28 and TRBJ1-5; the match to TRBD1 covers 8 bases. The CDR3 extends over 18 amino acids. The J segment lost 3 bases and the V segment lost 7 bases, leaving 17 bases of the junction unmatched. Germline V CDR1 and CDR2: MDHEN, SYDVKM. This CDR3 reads CASNPDREGSGFNQPQHF. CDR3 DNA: TGTGCCAGCAACCCGGACAGGGAAGGGAGCGGATTCAATCAGCCCCAGCATTTT.

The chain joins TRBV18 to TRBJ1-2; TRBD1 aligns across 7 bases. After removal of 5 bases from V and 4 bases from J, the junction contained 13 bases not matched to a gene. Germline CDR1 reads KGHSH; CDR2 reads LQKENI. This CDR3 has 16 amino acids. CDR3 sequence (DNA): TGTGCCAGCTCAGGTGGGACAGAGAGGGAGCGCTATGGCTACACCTTC. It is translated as CASSGGTERERYGYTF. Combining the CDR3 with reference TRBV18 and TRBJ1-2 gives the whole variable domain NAGVMQNPRHLVRRRGQEARLRCSPMKGHSHVYWYRQLPEEGLKFMVYLQKENIIDESGMPKERFSAEFPKEGPSILRIQQVVRGDSAAYFCASSGGTERERYGYTFGSGTRLTVV.